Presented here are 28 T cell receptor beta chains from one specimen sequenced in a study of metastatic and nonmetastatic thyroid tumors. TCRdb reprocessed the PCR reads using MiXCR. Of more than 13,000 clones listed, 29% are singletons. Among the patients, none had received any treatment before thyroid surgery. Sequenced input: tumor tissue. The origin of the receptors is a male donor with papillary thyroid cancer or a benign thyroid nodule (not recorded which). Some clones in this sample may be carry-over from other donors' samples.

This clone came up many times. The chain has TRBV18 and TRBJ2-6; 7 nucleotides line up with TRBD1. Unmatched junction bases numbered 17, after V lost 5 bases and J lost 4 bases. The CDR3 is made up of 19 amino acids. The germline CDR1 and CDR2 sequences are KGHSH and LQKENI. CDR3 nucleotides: TGTGCCAGCTCAATGTATAAGACAGGGAGTTTCAACGGGGCCAACGTCCTGACTTTC. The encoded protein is CASSMYKTGSFNGANVLTF. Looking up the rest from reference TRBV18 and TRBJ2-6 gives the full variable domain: NAGVMQNPRHLVRRRGQEARLRCSPMKGHSHVYWYRQLPEEGLKFMVYLQKENIIDESGMPKERFSAEFPKEGPSILRIQQVVRGDSAAYFCASSMYKTGSFNGANVLTFGAGSRLTVL.

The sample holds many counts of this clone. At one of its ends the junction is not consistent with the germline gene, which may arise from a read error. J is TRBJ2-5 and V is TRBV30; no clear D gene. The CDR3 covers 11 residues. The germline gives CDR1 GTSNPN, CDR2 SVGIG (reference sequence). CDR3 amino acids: CAWSVGSITTF. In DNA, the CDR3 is TGTGCCTGGAGTGTGGGTTCAATAACCACCTTC.

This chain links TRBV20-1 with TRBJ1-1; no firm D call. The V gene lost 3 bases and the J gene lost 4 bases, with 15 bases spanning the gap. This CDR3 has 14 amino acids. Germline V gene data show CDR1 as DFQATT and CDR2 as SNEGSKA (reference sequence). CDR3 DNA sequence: TGCAGTGCTAGGGGTTTGCATTTTGGCACTGAAGCTTTCTTT. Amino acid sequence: CSARGLHFGTEAFF.

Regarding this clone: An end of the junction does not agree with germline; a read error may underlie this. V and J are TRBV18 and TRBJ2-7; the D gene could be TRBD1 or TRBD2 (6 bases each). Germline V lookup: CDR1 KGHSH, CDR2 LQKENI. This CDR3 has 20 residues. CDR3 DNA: TGTGCTAGCTCACTCAAAGGGGGGTCGGGAGTTTCGGGACCTACCTACGAGCAGTACTTC. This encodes CASSLKGGSGVSGPTYEQYF.

Here the CDR3 reads CASSPRDRGLQYF. The CDR3 coding sequence is TGTGCCAGTAGTCCTCGGGACAGGGGGCTTCAGTACTTC. The rearrangement joins TRBV19 to TRBJ2-7; 12 nucleotides match TRBD1. Germline-derived CDR1 and CDR2 are LNHDA and SQIVND (reference sequence). V gave up 5 bases and J gave up 10 bases; unmatched junction bases: 6. The CDR3 spans 13 residues.

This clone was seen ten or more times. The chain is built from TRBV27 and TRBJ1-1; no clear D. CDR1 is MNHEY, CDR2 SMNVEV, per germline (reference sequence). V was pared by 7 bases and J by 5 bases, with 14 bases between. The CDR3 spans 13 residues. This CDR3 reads CASKWSGRTEAFF. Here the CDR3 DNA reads TGTGCCAGCAAGTGGAGCGGGAGGACTGAAGCTTTCTTT.

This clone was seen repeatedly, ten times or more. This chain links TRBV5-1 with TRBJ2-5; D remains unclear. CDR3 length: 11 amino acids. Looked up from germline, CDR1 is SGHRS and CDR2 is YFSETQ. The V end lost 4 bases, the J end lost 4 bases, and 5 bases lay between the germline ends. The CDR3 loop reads CASSERETQYF. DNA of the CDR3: TGCGCCAGCAGCGAACGAGAGACCCAGTACTTC.

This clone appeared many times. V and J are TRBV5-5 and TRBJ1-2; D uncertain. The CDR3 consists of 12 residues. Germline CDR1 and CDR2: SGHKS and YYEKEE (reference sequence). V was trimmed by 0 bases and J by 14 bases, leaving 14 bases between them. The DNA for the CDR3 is TGTGCCAGCAGCTTGGAATACTCATTCGGGACCTTC. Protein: CASSLEYSFGTF.

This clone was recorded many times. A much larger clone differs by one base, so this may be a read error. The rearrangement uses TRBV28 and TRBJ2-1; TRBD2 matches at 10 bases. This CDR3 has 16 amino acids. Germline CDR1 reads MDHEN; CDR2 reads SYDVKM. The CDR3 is CASSFGLAVLKGEQSF. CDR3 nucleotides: TGTGCCAGCAGTTTCGGACTAGCGGTTTTGAAGGGTGAGCAGTCCTTC.

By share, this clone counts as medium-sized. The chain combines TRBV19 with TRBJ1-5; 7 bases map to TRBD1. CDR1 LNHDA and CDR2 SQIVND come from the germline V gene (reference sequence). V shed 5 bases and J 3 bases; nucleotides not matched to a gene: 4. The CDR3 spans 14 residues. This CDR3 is CASSRDRHNQPQHF. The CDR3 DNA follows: TGTGCCAGTAGTCGGGACAGACACAATCAGCCCCAGCATTTT.

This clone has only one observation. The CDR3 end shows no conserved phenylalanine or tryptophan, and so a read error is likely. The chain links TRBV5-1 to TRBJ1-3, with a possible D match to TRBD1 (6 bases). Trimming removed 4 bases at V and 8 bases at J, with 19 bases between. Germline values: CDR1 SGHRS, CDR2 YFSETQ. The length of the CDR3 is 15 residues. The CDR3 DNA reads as TGCGCCAGCAGCCAAACGGGGGGCCTGGCGTACACCATATATTTA. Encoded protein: CASSQTGGLAYTIYL.

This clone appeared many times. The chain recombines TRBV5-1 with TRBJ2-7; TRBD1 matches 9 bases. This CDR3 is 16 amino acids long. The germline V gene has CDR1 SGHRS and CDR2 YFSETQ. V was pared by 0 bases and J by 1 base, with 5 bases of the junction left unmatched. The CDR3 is CASSLASGTGSYEQYF. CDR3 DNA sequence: TGCGCCAGCAGCTTGGCCTCCGGGACAGGGTCCTACGAGCAGTACTTC.

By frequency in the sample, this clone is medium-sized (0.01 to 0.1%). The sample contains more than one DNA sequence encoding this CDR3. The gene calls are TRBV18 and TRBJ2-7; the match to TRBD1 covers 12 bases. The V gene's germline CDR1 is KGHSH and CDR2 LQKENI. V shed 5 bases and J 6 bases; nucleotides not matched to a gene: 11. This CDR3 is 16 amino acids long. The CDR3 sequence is CASSTRLGTGGGEQYF. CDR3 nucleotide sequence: TGTGCCAGCTCAACCAGATTAGGGACAGGGGGCGGCGAGCAGTACTTC.

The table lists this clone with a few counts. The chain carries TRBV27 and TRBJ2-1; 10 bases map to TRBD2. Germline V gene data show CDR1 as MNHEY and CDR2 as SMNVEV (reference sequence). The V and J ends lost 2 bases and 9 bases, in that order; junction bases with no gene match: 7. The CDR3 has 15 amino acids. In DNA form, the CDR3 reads TGTGCCAGCAGTTTAGGAGCGGGAGGGCCAGGTGAGCAGTTCTTC. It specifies CASSLGAGGPGEQFF.

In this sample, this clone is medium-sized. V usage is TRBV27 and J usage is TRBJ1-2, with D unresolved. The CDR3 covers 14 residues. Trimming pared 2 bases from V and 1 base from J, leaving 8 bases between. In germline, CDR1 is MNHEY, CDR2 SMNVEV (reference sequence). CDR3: CASSLQPSNYGYTF. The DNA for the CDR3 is TGTGCCAGCAGTTTACAACCAAGTAACTATGGCTACACCTTC.

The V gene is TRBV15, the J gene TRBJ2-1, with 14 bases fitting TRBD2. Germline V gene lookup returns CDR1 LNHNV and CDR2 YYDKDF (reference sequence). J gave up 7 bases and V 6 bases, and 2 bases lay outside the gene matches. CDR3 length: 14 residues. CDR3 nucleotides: TGTGCCACCAGGGGGACTAGCGGGAGTAATGAGCAGTTCTTC. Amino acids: CATRGTSGSNEQFF.

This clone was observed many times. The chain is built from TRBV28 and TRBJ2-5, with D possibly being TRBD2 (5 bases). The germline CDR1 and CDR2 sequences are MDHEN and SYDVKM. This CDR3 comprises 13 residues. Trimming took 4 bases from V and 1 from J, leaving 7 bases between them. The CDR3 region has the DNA TGTGCCAGCAGTTGGACTTTCCAAGAGACCCAGTACTTC. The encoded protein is CASSWTFQETQYF.

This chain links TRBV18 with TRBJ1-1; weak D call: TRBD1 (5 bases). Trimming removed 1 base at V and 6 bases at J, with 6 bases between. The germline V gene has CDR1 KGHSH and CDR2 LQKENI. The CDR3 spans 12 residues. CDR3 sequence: CASSPRGAEAFF. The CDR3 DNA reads TGTGCCAGCTCACCACGGGGGGCTGAAGCTTTCTTT.

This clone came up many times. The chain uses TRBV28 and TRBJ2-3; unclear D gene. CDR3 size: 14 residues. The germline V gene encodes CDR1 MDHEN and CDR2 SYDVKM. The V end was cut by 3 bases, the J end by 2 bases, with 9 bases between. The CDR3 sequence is CASSLVRATDTQYF. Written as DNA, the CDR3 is TGTGCCAGCAGTTTGGTAAGGGCCACAGATACGCAGTATTTT.

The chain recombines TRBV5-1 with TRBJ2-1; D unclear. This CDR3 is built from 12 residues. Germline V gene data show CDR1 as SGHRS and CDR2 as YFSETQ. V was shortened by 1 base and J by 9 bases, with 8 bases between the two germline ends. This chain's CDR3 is CASSLNGGEQFF. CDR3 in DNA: TGCGCCAGCAGCTTGAACGGCGGTGAGCAGTTCTTC.

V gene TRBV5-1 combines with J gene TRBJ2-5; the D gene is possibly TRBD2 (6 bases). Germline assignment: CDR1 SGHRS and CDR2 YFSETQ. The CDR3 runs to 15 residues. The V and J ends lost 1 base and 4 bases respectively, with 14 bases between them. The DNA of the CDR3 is TGCGCCAGCAGCTTGCTGGGACGGAGGGGAGAGACCCAGTACTTC. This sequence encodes CASSLLGRRGETQYF.

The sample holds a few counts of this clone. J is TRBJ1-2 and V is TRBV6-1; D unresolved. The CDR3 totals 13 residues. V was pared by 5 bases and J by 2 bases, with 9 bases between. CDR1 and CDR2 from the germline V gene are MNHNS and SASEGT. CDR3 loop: CASSPHTNYGYTF. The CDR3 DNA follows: TGTGCCAGCAGTCCCCACACAAACTATGGCTACACCTTC.

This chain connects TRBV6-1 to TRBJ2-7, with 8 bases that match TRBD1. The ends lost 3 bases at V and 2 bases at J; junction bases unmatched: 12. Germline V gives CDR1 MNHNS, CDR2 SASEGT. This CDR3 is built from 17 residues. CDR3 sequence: CASSELFSGTGTYEQYF. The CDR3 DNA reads TGTGCCAGCAGTGAGTTATTTTCCGGGACAGGTACCTACGAGCAGTACTTC.

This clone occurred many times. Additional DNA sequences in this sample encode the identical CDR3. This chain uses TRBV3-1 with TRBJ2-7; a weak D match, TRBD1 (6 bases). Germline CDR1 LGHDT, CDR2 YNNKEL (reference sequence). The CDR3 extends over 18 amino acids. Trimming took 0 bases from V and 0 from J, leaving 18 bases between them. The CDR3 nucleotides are TGTGCCAGCAGCCAAGATAGGGCAGGGGACCCTCTCTCCTACGAGCAGTACTTC. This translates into CASSQDRAGDPLSYEQYF.

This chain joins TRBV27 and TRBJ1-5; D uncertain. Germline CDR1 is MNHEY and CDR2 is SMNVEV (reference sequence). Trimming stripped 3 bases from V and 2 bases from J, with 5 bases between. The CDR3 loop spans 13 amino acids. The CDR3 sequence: CASSLNGNQPQHF. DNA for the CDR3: TGTGCCAGCAGTTTGAATGGCAATCAGCCCCAGCATTTT.

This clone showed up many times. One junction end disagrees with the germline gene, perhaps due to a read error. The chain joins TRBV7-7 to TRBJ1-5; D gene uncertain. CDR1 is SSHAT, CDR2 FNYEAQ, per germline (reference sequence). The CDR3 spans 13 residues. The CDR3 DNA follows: TGTGCTAGCAGCTCCTCGCCTTCTCAGCCCCAGCATTTT. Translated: CASSSSPSQPQHF.

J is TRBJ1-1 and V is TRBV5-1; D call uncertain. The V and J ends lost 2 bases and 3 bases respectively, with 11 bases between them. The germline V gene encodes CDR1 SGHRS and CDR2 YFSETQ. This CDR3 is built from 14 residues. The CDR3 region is CASSFEEGYTEAFF. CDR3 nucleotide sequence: TGCGCCAGCAGCTTTGAGGAGGGATACACTGAAGCTTTCTTT.

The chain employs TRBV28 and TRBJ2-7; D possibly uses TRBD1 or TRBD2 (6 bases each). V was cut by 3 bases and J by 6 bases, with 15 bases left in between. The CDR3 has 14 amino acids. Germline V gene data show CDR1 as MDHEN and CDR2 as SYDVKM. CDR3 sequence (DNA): TGTGCCAGCAGTTTGTGGAGGGGGGTCACCGAGCAGTACTTC. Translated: CASSLWRGVTEQYF.